This TCR beta chain was captured in a study of control samples from healthy donors and cancer patients. The data were produced by immunoSEQ multiplex PCR, yet TCRdb's version contains in-frame clones alone and is incomplete. The sample lists 50,000 to 55,000 clones; 85% to 95% were seen once. The length of the CDR3 is 14 residues. In germline, CDR1 is SGHTS, CDR2 YDEGEE. Between the trimmed V and J ends, which lost 4 bases and 2 bases, there was a span of 13 bases. V and J are TRBV5-8 and TRBJ2-7; tentatively, D is TRBD2 (5 bases). The sequence was collected from a man younger than 45 in good health. The sequenced sample was blood. The CDR3 DNA follows: TGTGCCAGCAGCCCCACTCGAGGGACCTACGAGCAGTACTTC. Protein product: CASSPTRGTYEQYF.